A single sample gave rise to the 18 T cell receptor beta chains below, sequenced in a study of cytomegalovirus exposure and HLA in healthy donors. The PCR contained 60 Vbeta and 13 Jbeta primers. Assay used: immunoSEQ multiplex PCR; TCRdb lists only in-frame clones, some missing. Altogether 95,000 to 150,000 clones are present, around 72% being singletons, with the ten largest covering just under 8.5%. Sequenced sample: PBMCs. The receptors here all came from a woman aged 40 to 49 in good health and CMV-seropositive.

The genes are TRBV7-2 and TRBJ2-7; TRBD1 is a possible D gene (6 bases). The CDR3 length is 15 residues. Germline V gene lookup returns CDR1 SGHTA and CDR2 FQGNSA. V lost 4 bases to trimming and J lost 8 bases, with 21 bases between them. In DNA, the CDR3 is TGTGCCAGCAGCTCGCGCACGGAGACAGGCTCGAAGCAGTACTTC. Translated: CASSSRTETGSKQYF.

The chain joins TRBV5-1 to TRBJ1-1, with a weak D call TRBD1 (5 bases). Trimming took off 4 bases at V and 3 bases at J, with 16 bases between the two ends. In germline, CDR1 is SGHRS, CDR2 YFSETQ. The CDR3 consists of 15 residues. The DNA for the CDR3 is TGCGCCAGCAGCAGAGGAGGGGTCTCGGACACTGAAGCTTTCTTT. Protein sequence: CASSRGGVSDTEAFF. Variable domain in full (rest from reference TRBV5-1 and TRBJ1-1): KAGVTQTPRYLIKTRGQQVTLSCSPISGHRSVSWYQQTPGQGLQFLFEYFSETQRNKGNFPGRFSGRQFSNSRSEMNVSTLELGDSALYLCASSRGGVSDTEAFFGQGTRLTVV.

This sequence joins TRBV4-3 and TRBJ2-1, with 10 bases lining up with TRBD2. With 0 bases clipped from V and 6 bases from J, the junction kept 11 bases outside the gene matches. The CDR3 is 18 amino acids. The germline CDR1 and CDR2 sequences are LGHNA and YSLEER. Written as DNA, the CDR3 is TGCGCCAGCAGCCAAGACCCCCTAGCGGGGGCCGAAAGCAATGAGCAGTTCTTC. Translating it yields CASSQDPLAGAESNEQFF.

Worth noting for this clone: Other DNA sequences from this sample encode an identical CDR3 as well. V and J are TRBV25-1 and TRBJ2-1, with D maybe TRBD1 (5 bases). This CDR3 region has 18 residues. Germline V gene data show CDR1 as MGHDK and CDR2 as SYGVNS. V was pared by 1 base and J by 6 bases, with 22 bases between. The CDR3 loop is CASSEFFTLRDRSNEQFF. Written as DNA, the CDR3 is TGTGCCAGCAGTGAATTCTTTACCCTCAGGGATAGGTCCAATGAGCAGTTCTTC.

This rearrangement joins TRBV21-1 to TRBJ1-2. TRBV21-1 is given as a pseudogene. CDR3 length equals 13 residues. The DNA for the CDR3 is TGTGCCAGCAGCAAATCCGGGAGAACGGGCTACACCTTC. Protein sequence: CASSKSGRTGYTF.

The gene calls are TRBV6-5 and TRBJ1-2; D remains ambiguous. Trimming took off 4 bases at V and 2 bases at J, with 14 bases between the two ends. The CDR3 is 15 residues long. Per germline, CDR1 MNHEY and CDR2 SVGAGI. CDR3 in amino acids: CASSSHGRGNYGYTF. The CDR3 DNA reads TGTGCCAGCAGTTCCCACGGCCGGGGAAACTATGGCTACACCTTC.

J is TRBJ2-5 and V is TRBV2; 7 nucleotides align to TRBD2. The germline V gene encodes CDR1 SNHLY and CDR2 FYNNEI. The CDR3 spans 15 residues. The trim removed 4 bases at V and 3 bases at J, leaving 8 bases unmatched. CDR3 in DNA: TGTGCCAGCAGTGCTCCGGCTAGCGGAGAAGAGACCCAGTACTTC. Translated: CASSAPASGEETQYF.

The chain carries TRBV6-5 and TRBJ2-5, with 8 bases fitting TRBD1. Germline trimming cut 2 bases from V and 5 bases from J; bases unmatched to any gene: 10. This CDR3 has 16 amino acids. Germline CDR1 MNHEY, CDR2 SVGAGI. The CDR3 coding sequence is TGTGCCAGCAGTTACAGGGTTGGAGCAGGGGGCGAGACCCAGTACTTC. This codes for CASSYRVGAGGETQYF.

The chain is built from TRBV7-3 and TRBJ2-2; the D is unclear. The V gene lost 8 bases and the J gene lost 1 base, with 14 bases spanning the gap. The CDR3 consists of 15 residues. Germline loops: CDR1 SGHTA, CDR2 FQGTGA. The CDR3 here is CASPRQALNTGELFF. CDR3 bases: TGTGCCAGCCCCCGGCAGGCCTTGAACACCGGGGAGCTGTTTTTT.

The V and J genes are TRBV19 and TRBJ2-5; the match to TRBD2 covers 7 bases. Germline V gene data show CDR1 as LNHDA and CDR2 as SQIVND (reference sequence). V lost 6 bases to trimming and J lost 5 bases; unmatched junction nucleotides: 6. The CDR3 spans 13 residues. The CDR3 DNA reads as TGTGCCAGTAGAGGACTAGTAGGTGAGACCCAGTACTTC. Its translation is CASRGLVGETQYF.

V usage is TRBV6-6 and J usage is TRBJ1-1; weak D call: TRBD1 (6 bases). Between the trimmed V and J ends, which lost 7 bases and 0 bases, there was a span of 15 bases. Germline assignment: CDR1 MNHNY and CDR2 SVGAGI (reference sequence). The CDR3 covers 15 residues. CDR3 in amino acids: CASNARRQVNTEAFF. In nucleotides, the CDR3 is TGTGCCAGCAACGCCCGGAGACAGGTGAACACTGAAGCTTTCTTT.

This chain joins TRBV10-3 and TRBJ1-2, with D possibly being TRBD1 (5 bases). Trimming shortened V by 5 bases and J by 8 bases, and 21 bases separated the two germline ends. Germline V lookup: CDR1 ENHRY, CDR2 SYGVKD. This CDR3 has 15 residues. CDR3 amino acids: CAISKGLLLMEGYTF. CDR3 bases: TGTGCCATCAGTAAGGGACTCCTTCTCATGGAGGGCTACACCTTC.

In nucleotides, the CDR3 is TGCGCCAGCAGCCTGGGGACAGGGGGAAATCAGCCCCAGCATTTT. This sequence encodes CASSLGTGGNQPQHF. The chain employs TRBV5-1 and TRBJ1-5, with 11 bases aligning to TRBD1. The V gene end was trimmed by 4 bases and the J gene end by 4 bases; junction bases not matched to a gene: 4. The CDR3 length is 15 residues. Looked up from germline, CDR1 is SGHRS and CDR2 is YFSETQ. Full variable domain (missing parts from reference TRBV5-1 and TRBJ1-5): KAGVTQTPRYLIKTRGQQVTLSCSPISGHRSVSWYQQTPGQGLQFLFEYFSETQRNKGNFPGRFSGRQFSNSRSEMNVSTLELGDSALYLCASSLGTGGNQPQHFGDGTRLSIL.

There are a few counts of this clone. The chain joins TRBV6-5 to TRBJ1-3; D call uncertain. CDR3 length equals 12 residues. Germline loops: CDR1 MNHEY, CDR2 SVGAGI. V lost 6 bases to trimming and J lost 1 base, with 4 bases between them. The CDR3 region has the DNA TGTGCCAGCAGGGAGTCTGGAAACACCATATATTTT. As protein: CASRESGNTIYF.

The chain has TRBV15 and TRBJ1-2, with no clear D. There are 14 residues in the CDR3. V was cut by 0 bases and J by 8 bases, with 13 bases left in between. Germline CDR1 is LNHNV and CDR2 is YYDKDF (reference sequence). The CDR3 spells CATSRDKRGYGYTF. The CDR3 region has the DNA TGTGCCACCAGCAGAGATAAACGAGGGTACGGCTACACCTTC.

The chain's CDR3 is CASSYHRTKPTEAFF. In DNA, the CDR3 is TGCGCCAGCAGCTACCACCGGACAAAACCCACTGAAGCTTTCTTT. This chain uses TRBV5-1 with TRBJ1-1, with TRBD1 as a possible D gene (5 bases). Between the trimmed V and J ends, which lost 3 bases and 4 bases, there was a span of 16 bases. Germline CDR1 is SGHRS and CDR2 is YFSETQ. This CDR3 has 15 amino acids. The whole variable domain, remainder taken from reference TRBV5-1 and TRBJ1-1, is KAGVTQTPRYLIKTRGQQVTLSCSPISGHRSVSWYQQTPGQGLQFLFEYFSETQRNKGNFPGRFSGRQFSNSRSEMNVSTLELGDSALYLCASSYHRTKPTEAFFGQGTRLTVV.

This chain connects TRBV6-1 to TRBJ2-7; 11 bases are a match to TRBD2. Trimming took 3 bases from V and 3 from J; bases not matched to a gene: 4. The CDR3 covers 15 residues. CDR1 MNHNS and CDR2 SASEGT come from the germline V gene. The CDR3 protein is CASSDPGLAGYEQYF. The CDR3, as DNA: TGTGCCAGCAGTGACCCCGGACTAGCGGGCTACGAGCAGTACTTC.

The rearrangement uses TRBV5-4 and TRBJ1-1, with 7 bases aligning to TRBD1. The CDR3 has 13 amino acids. The V segment lost 3 bases and the J segment 1 base; nucleotides outside the gene matches: 0. Germline CDR1 reads SGHNT; CDR2 reads YYREEE (reference sequence). CDR3 in amino acids: CASSWDRNTEAFF. CDR3 coding DNA: TGTGCCAGCAGCTGGGACAGGAACACTGAAGCTTTCTTT.